The 12 T cell receptor beta chains presented below share a single source sample, sequenced in a study of cytotoxic CD8 clonotypes in ibrutinib-treated CLL. Here immunoSEQ multiplex PCR was the method, and the copy in TCRdb shows in-frame clones only, minus some. Of about 310,000 clones in the sample, almost 80% are singletons; the top ten hold 6.7%. The sample was PBMCs, taken before ibrutinib treatment. The source of these receptors is a human donor with chronic lymphocytic leukemia.

J is TRBJ2-7 and V is TRBV29-1; TRBD2 matches at 12 bases. With V trimmed by 4 bases and J by 2 bases, 0 bases remained unmatched. The V gene's germline CDR1 is SQVTM and CDR2 ANQGSEA. The CDR3 covers 13 residues. The CDR3 here is CSVGTSGAYEQYF. DNA of the CDR3: TGCAGCGTTGGGACTAGCGGGGCCTACGAGCAGTACTTC.

The chain links TRBV25-1 to TRBJ1-2; 7 bases fit TRBD1. The CDR3 contains 13 residues. After removal of 7 bases from V and 2 bases from J, the junction contained 4 bases not matched to a gene. CDR1 is MGHDK, CDR2 SYGVNS, per germline. The chain's CDR3 is CASTRDRNYGYTF. The DNA of the CDR3 is TGTGCCAGCACCCGGGACAGAAACTATGGCTACACCTTC.

This chain links TRBV6-6 with TRBJ2-1, with TRBD2 matching 9 bases. In germline, CDR1 is MNHNY, CDR2 SVGAGI (reference sequence). Trimming removed 0 bases from V and 7 bases from J; junction bases left unmatched: 4. This CDR3 has 15 amino acids. This CDR3 reads CASSYSGLAGNEQFF. The CDR3 coding sequence is TGTGCCAGCAGTTACTCGGGCCTAGCGGGAAATGAGCAGTTCTTC.

This chain connects TRBV18 to TRBJ1-1; 8 positions agree with TRBD1. The CDR3 contains 16 residues. Germline V gives CDR1 KGHSH, CDR2 LQKENI. Trimming cost V 0 bases and J 3 bases; bases outside gene matches: 6. CDR3 residues: CASSPPTGVVYTEAFF. The DNA of the CDR3 is TGTGCCAGCTCACCACCGACAGGGGTAGTGTACACTGAAGCTTTCTTT.

This chain connects TRBV4-2 to TRBJ1-2; D perhaps matches TRBD1 (5 bases). V was trimmed by 1 base and J by 7 bases, leaving 16 bases between them. Germline CDR1 is LGHNA and CDR2 is YNFKEQ. The CDR3 sequence is 15 residues long. This CDR3 reads CASSQAPQGSPGYTF. The CDR3 region has the DNA TGTGCCAGCAGCCAAGCCCCGCAGGGATCCCCTGGCTACACCTTC.

This sequence joins TRBV6-5 and TRBJ2-7, with D hard to call. This CDR3 region has 15 residues. Trimming cost V 1 base and J 1 base, with 11 bases left between them. The germline V gene encodes CDR1 MNHEY and CDR2 SVGAGI. The CDR3 is CASSYFAGSSYEQYF. Here the CDR3 DNA reads TGTGCCAGCAGTTACTTCGCCGGATCATCCTACGAGCAGTACTTC.

The rearrangement uses TRBV7-7 and TRBJ2-7, with D perhaps being TRBD1 or TRBD2 (6 bases each). The germline gives CDR1 SSHAT, CDR2 FNYEAQ (reference sequence). The CDR3 runs to 15 residues. Between the trimmed V and J ends, which lost 2 bases and 5 bases, there was a span of 16 bases. The CDR3 coding sequence is TGTGCCAGCAGCTTATCTTGGGCAGGGGAGGACGAGCAGTACTTC. It specifies CASSLSWAGEDEQYF.

The V call is TRBV28, the J call TRBJ1-5; the D is unclear. This CDR3 spans 13 amino acids. Trimming stripped 8 bases from V and 3 bases from J, with 11 bases between. Germline CDR1 reads MDHEN; CDR2 reads SYDVKM. In nucleotides, the CDR3 is TGTGCCAGCTTAATAGGGTTCAATCAGCCCCAGCATTTT. Its protein is CASLIGFNQPQHF.

The V gene is TRBV2, the J gene TRBJ2-1; 8 bases fit TRBD2. V dropped 4 bases and J dropped 0; count of bases not matched to a gene: 5. CDR1 and CDR2 (germline): SNHLY, FYNNEI. The CDR3 runs 16 residues. CDR3 region: CASSGGSGSSYNEQFF. DNA for the CDR3: TGTGCCAGCAGTGGAGGCAGCGGGAGCTCCTACAATGAGCAGTTCTTC.

The chain is built from TRBV27 and TRBJ2-1, with no clear D. V was shortened by 7 bases and J by 4 bases, with 17 bases between the two germline ends. Germline V gene sequence: CDR1 MNHEY, CDR2 SMNVEV (reference sequence). This CDR3 has 15 amino acids. The CDR3 loop reads CASMFVSIAYNEQFF. The CDR3 coding sequence is TGTGCCAGCATGTTTGTTTCGATAGCTTACAATGAGCAGTTCTTC.

This clone has only a few counts. The chain links TRBV7-6 to TRBJ1-1; D is perhaps TRBD1 (5 bases). The germline V and J ends were trimmed by 0 bases and 4 bases, with 9 bases remaining between them. This CDR3 contains 14 residues. CDR1 SGHVS and CDR2 FNYEAQ come from the germline V gene. CDR3 protein: CASSLAGGATEAFF. In nucleotides, the CDR3 is TGTGCCAGCAGCTTAGCGGGCGGGGCCACTGAAGCTTTCTTT.

The chain uses TRBV4-3 and TRBJ2-3; 12 bases map to TRBD2. The V and J ends lost 2 bases and 1 base, in that order; junction bases with no gene match: 4. CDR3 length: 17 amino acids. Germline V gene sequence: CDR1 LGHNA, CDR2 YSLEER. The CDR3 sequence: CASSQLRTSGGTDTQYF. The CDR3 DNA sequence: TGCGCCAGCAGCCAACTAAGGACTAGCGGGGGCACAGATACGCAGTATTTT.